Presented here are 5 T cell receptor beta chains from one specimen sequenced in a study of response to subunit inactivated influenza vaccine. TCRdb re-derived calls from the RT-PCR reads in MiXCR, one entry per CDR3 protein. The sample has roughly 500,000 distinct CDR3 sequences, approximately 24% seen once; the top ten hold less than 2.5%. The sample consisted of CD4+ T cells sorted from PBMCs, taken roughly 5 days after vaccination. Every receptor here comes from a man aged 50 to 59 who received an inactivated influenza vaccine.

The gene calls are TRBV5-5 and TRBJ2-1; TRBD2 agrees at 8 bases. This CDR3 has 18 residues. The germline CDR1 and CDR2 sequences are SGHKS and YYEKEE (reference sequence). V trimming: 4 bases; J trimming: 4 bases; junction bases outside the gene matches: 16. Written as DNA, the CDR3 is TGTGCCAGCAGCCTCGGGGCGGGGGGACGCGTGCGTTACAATGAGCAGTTCTTC. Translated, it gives CASSLGAGGRVRYNEQFF.

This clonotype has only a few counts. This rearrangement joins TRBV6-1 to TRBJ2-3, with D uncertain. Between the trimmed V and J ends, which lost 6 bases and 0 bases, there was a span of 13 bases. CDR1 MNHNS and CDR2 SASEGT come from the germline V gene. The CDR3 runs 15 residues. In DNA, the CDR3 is TGTGCCAGCAGCACTGGGCTAGTTAGCACAGATACGCAGTATTTT. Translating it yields CASSTGLVSTDTQYF.

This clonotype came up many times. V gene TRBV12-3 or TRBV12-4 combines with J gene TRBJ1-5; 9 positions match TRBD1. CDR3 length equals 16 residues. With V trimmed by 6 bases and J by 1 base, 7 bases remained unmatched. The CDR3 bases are TGTGCCAGCAGCCTTTCAGGACAGGGGAGCAATCAGCCCCAGCATTTT. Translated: CASSLSGQGSNQPQHF.

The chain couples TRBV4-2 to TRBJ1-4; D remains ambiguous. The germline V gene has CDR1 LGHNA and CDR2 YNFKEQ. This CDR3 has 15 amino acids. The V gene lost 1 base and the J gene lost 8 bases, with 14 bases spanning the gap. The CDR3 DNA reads TGTGCCAGCAGCCAAGTAGGTTCCCTGGGGGAAAAACTGTTTTTT. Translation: CASSQVGSLGEKLFF.

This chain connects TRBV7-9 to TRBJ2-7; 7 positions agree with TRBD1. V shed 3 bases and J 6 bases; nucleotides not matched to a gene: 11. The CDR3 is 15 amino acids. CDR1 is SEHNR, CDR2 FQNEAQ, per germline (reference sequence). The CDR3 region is CASSLGTGAPAEQYF. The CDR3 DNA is TGTGCCAGCAGCTTGGGCACAGGGGCCCCTGCCGAGCAGTACTTC.